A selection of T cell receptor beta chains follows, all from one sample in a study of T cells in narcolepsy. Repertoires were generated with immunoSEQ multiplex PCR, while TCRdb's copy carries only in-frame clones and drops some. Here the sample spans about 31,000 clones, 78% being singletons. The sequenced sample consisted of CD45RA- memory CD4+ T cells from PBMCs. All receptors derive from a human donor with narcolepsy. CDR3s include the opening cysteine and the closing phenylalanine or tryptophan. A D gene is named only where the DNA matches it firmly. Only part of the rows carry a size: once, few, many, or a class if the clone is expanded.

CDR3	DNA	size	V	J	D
CASSLGQGIGELFF	TGTGCCAGCAGCCTGGGACAGGGAATCGGGGAGCTGTTTTTT	NA	TRBV7-9	TRBJ2-2	TRBD1
CASSSRGLSGGPRDTGEQFF	TGTGCCAGCAGTTCACGGGGGCTTAGCGGGGGGCCCCGCGATACGGGCGAGCAGTTCTTC	NA	TRBV2	TRBJ2-1	TRBD2
CASCASWPMNTEAFF	TGCGCCAGCTGCGCCTCGTGGCCTATGAACACTGAAGCTTTCTTT	NA	TRBV5-1	TRBJ1-1	NA
CASSSLGGGEWYEQYF	TGTGCCAGCAGCTCCCTAGGCGGGGGTGAATGGTACGAGCAGTACTTC	NA	TRBV5-6	TRBJ2-7	TRBD2
CASSLAVTGFNSPLHF	TGTGCCAGCAGCTTAGCCGTGACAGGCTTTAATTCACCCCTCCACTTT	once	TRBV7-2	TRBJ1-6	NA
CSAQENTEAFF	TGCAGCGCCCAGGAGAACACTGAAGCTTTCTTT	NA	TRBV29-1	TRBJ1-1	NA
CASSIESGFGQPQHF	TGTGCCAGTAGTATAGAGTCGGGGTTCGGGCAGCCCCAGCATTTT	NA	TRBV19	TRBJ1-5	NA
CATSSNLNTEAFF	TGTGCCACCAGCAGTAACCTGAACACTGAAGCTTTCTTT	NA	TRBV15	TRBJ1-1	NA
CASSFDRGGTEAFF	TGTGCCAGCAGCTTCGACAGGGGAGGCACTGAAGCTTTCTTT	NA	TRBV5-4	TRBJ1-1	TRBD1
CAWLPDGVRTGELFF	TGTGCCTGGCTCCCGGACGGGGTTAGGACCGGGGAGCTGTTTTTT	NA	TRBV30	TRBJ2-2	NA
CASSYGTGYEQYF	TGTGCCAGCAGCTACGGGACAGGGTACGAGCAGTACTTC	once	TRBV28	TRBJ2-7	TRBD1
CASSSTSGAQNTQYF	TGTGCCAGCAGTTCGACTAGCGGGGCACAGAATACGCAGTATTTT	NA	TRBV6-5	TRBJ2-3	TRBD2
CASSALTGRLSGNTIYF	TGTGCCAGCAGTGCCCTTACTGGACGGCTCTCTGGAAACACCATATATTTT	NA	TRBV2	TRBJ1-3	NA
CASSHLPGQGIYGYTF	TGCGCCAGCAGTCATCTTCCGGGACAGGGAATCTATGGCTACACCTTC	NA	TRBV23-1	TRBJ1-2	TRBD1
CASSIVAMGSGANVLTF	TGTGCCAGTAGTATCGTCGCGATGGGATCTGGGGCCAACGTCCTGACTTTC	NA	TRBV19	TRBJ2-6	NA
CASSFAAQGTNTEAFF	TGTGCCAGCAGTTTTGCTGCACAGGGGACGAACACTGAAGCTTTCTTT	NA	TRBV6-5	TRBJ1-1	TRBD1
CASNPGQGAGYTF	TGTGCCAGTAACCCGGGACAGGGGGCTGGCTACACCTTC	NA	TRBV19	TRBJ1-2	TRBD1
CASGRTGANQPQHF	TGTGCCAGCGGACGGACAGGGGCCAATCAGCCCCAGCATTTT	NA	TRBV28	TRBJ1-5	TRBD1
CASSRGQSKLVTDTQYF	TGCGCCAGCAGCCGGGGCCAAAGCAAGCTAGTCACAGATACGCAGTATTTT	NA	TRBV5-1	TRBJ2-3	NA
CASSISSGSPQETQYF	TGTGCCAGTAGTATAAGTAGCGGGAGCCCCCAAGAGACCCAGTACTTC	once	TRBV19	TRBJ2-5	TRBD2
CASSRGTELNTGELFF	TGCGCCAGCAGCCGCGGGACAGAACTTAACACCGGGGAGCTGTTTTTT	once	TRBV5-1	TRBJ2-2	NA
CASSNTVNTEAFF	TGTGCCAGTAGTAATACAGTGAACACTGAAGCTTTCTTT	NA	TRBV19	TRBJ1-1	NA
CASSRGDANEQYF	TGTGCCAGCAGCCGGGGGGACGCCAACGAGCAGTACTTC	NA	TRBV5-6	TRBJ2-7	TRBD2
CASSESLGGGSGYTF	TGCGCCAGCAGTGAGTCTCTCGGAGGGGGCAGCGGCTACACCTTC	NA	TRBV10-2	TRBJ1-2	TRBD1
CASKAGGSNTGELFF	TGTGCCAGCAAAGCGGGGGGCTCGAACACCGGGGAGCTGTTTTTT	NA	TRBV19	TRBJ2-2	TRBD2
CASSVAISSGDNEQFF	TGTGCCAGCAGCGTAGCTATCTCTAGCGGGGACAATGAGCAGTTCTTC	NA	TRBV9	TRBJ2-1	TRBD2
CASSPREQPQHF	TGTGCCAGCAGTCCCCGAGAACAGCCCCAGCATTTT	few	TRBV27	TRBJ1-5	NA
CASSENRGRTQYF	TGTGCCAGCAGTGAAAACCGGGGGAGGACGCAGTATTTT	once	TRBV6-1	TRBJ2-3	NA
CASSYPRETGELFF	TGTGCCAGCAGTTACCCTAGGGAGACCGGGGAGCTGTTTTTT	NA	TRBV6-6	TRBJ2-2	NA
CSVGLGTSYNEQFF	TGCAGCGTTGGCTTAGGGACTAGCTACAATGAGCAGTTCTTC	NA	TRBV29-1	TRBJ2-1	TRBD2
CSVEDRRRNTEAFF	TGCAGCGTTGAAGATCGGAGGAGGAACACTGAAGCTTTCTTT	few	TRBV29-1	TRBJ1-1	NA
CASTPTSGGFGELFF	TGTGCCAGCACACCGACTAGCGGGGGTTTCGGGGAGCTGTTTTTT	NA	TRBV7-6	TRBJ2-2	TRBD2
CASSPPSMETQYF	TGTGCCAGCTCACCTCCATCCATGGAGACCCAGTACTTC	NA	TRBV18	TRBJ2-5	NA
CASSPPGLAYNEQFF	TGTGCCAGCAGCCCCCCGGGACTGGCCTACAATGAGCAGTTCTTC	NA	TRBV9	TRBJ2-1	NA
CASSLRSSGNIGEQYF	TGTGCCAGCAGCTTACGCTCCTCGGGGAATATAGGGGAGCAGTACTTC	NA	TRBV13	TRBJ2-7	NA
CASTPRGSNQPQHF	TGTGCCAGCACCCCAAGGGGATCCAATCAGCCCCAGCATTTT	NA	TRBV6-6	TRBJ1-5	NA
CASSVVGAPSGYYNEQFF	TGTGCCAGCAGCGTAGTTGGCGCGCCTAGCGGGTATTACAATGAGCAGTTCTTC	once	TRBV9	TRBJ2-1	TRBD2
CASSKKDLARGNTEAFF	TGTGCCAGCAGCAAAAAGGACCTCGCGAGGGGGAACACTGAAGCTTTCTTT	NA	TRBV21-1	TRBJ1-1	NA
CASSLVPTGINYGYTF	TGTGCCAGCAGCTTGGTTCCGACAGGGATTAACTATGGCTACACCTTC	NA	TRBV5-4	TRBJ1-2	TRBD1
CASSLWASGQFF	TGTGCCAGCAGCTTATGGGCTAGCGGGCAGTTCTTC	once	TRBV7-2	TRBJ2-1	TRBD2
CAISGRGDEQYF	TGTGCCATCAGTGGTCGAGGGGACGAGCAGTACTTC	NA	TRBV10-3	TRBJ2-7	NA
CASVVRYGYTF	TGTGCCAGCGTGGTCCGCTATGGCTACACCTTC	NA	TRBV2	TRBJ1-2	NA
CASGFQSNLGYTF	TGTGCTAGTGGTTTTCAGTCTAACCTTGGCTACACCTTC	NA	TRBV12-5	TRBJ1-2	NA
CASSGQGVGNEQFF	TGTGCCAGCTCGGGCCAGGGGGTAGGCAATGAGCAGTTCTTC	once	TRBV6-6	TRBJ2-1	TRBD1
CASTRKERGSGYTF	TGTGCCAGCACTCGAAAGGAACGGGGCTCGGGCTACACCTTC	few	TRBV2	TRBJ1-2	NA
CASRPDSSVDYGYTF	TGTGCCAGCAGACCGGACAGTAGTGTTGACTATGGCTACACCTTC	NA	TRBV6-1	TRBJ1-2	NA
CSVAVSGTGEQYF	TGCAGCGTTGCGGTTAGCGGGACGGGCGAGCAGTACTTC	NA	TRBV29-1	TRBJ2-7	TRBD2
CASTVRHNEKLFF	TGTGCCAGTACGGTTAGACATAATGAAAAACTGTTTTTT	NA	TRBV19	TRBJ1-4	NA
CASSEDRPKDGYTF	TGTGCCAGCAGTGAAGACAGGCCTAAGGATGGCTACACCTTC	NA	TRBV2	TRBJ1-2	NA
CASSALLAGGPFVQFF	TGTGCCAGCAGTGCCTTACTAGCGGGAGGGCCCTTCGTCCAGTTCTTC	once	TRBV6-1	TRBJ2-1	TRBD2
CASSATAQGGYQPQHF	TGTGCCAGCAGTGCGACAGCCCAGGGGGGGTATCAGCCCCAGCATTTT	NA	TRBV6-6	TRBJ1-5	TRBD1
CASSARGLLNTEAFF	TGTGCCAGCAGCGCCCGGGGACTCCTGAACACTGAAGCTTTCTTT	NA	TRBV7-3	TRBJ1-1	NA
CASSLRRDSEAFF	TGTGCCAGCAGCCTTAGACGGGACAGTGAAGCTTTCTTT	few	TRBV14	TRBJ1-1	TRBD1
CASSQDMRQGALKQYF	TGTGCCAGCAGCCAAGATATGAGACAGGGGGCGTTAAAGCAGTACTTC	NA	TRBV4-2	TRBJ2-7	TRBD1
CATSRGRKTEAFF	TGTGCCACCAGCAGGGGCAGAAAGACTGAAGCTTTCTTT	NA	TRBV15	TRBJ1-1	NA
CAWSWGSGSQDTQYF	TGTGCCTGGAGTTGGGGTAGCGGGAGTCAAGATACGCAGTATTTT	NA	TRBV30	TRBJ2-3	TRBD2
CAISEEWGGYGYTF	TGTGCCATCAGTGAGGAATGGGGGGGCTATGGCTACACCTTC	few	TRBV10-3	TRBJ1-2	NA
CASRNLAGGGGYNEQFF	TGTGCCAGCAGAAACCTCGCAGGGGGCGGCGGGTACAATGAGCAGTTCTTC	NA	TRBV27	TRBJ2-1	TRBD1
CSVEPPGRTYGYTF	TGCAGCGTTGAGCCCCCCGGACGGACCTATGGCTACACCTTC	NA	TRBV29-1	TRBJ1-2	NA
CASSLQDGANVLTF	TGCGCCAGCAGCTTACAGGATGGGGCCAACGTCCTGACTTTC	NA	TRBV5-1	TRBJ2-6	NA